The present T cell receptor (beta chain) was sequenced within a study of beta chain features in type 1 diabetes. The whole isolated RNA underwent reverse transcription, so sequencing captured expressed TCRB transcripts. Here immunoSEQ multiplex PCR was the method, and the copy in TCRdb shows in-frame clones only, minus some. The data hold about 240,000 clones, with about 15% observed a single time. The V gene's germline CDR1 is MNHEY and CDR2 SVGAGI. V lost 6 bases to trimming and J lost 6 bases; unmatched junction nucleotides: 9. The CDR3 spans 14 residues. Study findings and constraints: Insertions were fewer and deletions more numerous at VDJ junctions in type 1 diabetes patients. In these data, an HLA type influence on TCRB rearrangement remained unresolved. Among all four CD4+ subsets, Type 1 diabetes patients had TCRB CDR3s that were moderately but significantly shorter.

The sample holds a few counts of this clone. Its antigen is currently unknown. Sequenced sample: naive CD4+ T cells from blood. The chain is built from TRBV6-5 and TRBJ1-2; TRBD1 agrees at 8 bases. The source is a man aged 25-45 years with type 1 diabetes. Here the CDR3 reads CASSYRQGFDGYTF. In DNA form, the CDR3 reads TGTGCCAGCAGCTATAGACAGGGGTTCGATGGCTACACCTTC.